These 28 T cell receptor beta chains were all obtained from the same sample, sequenced in a study of OX40 agonist ivuxolimab in advanced cancers. The method was the immunoSEQ multiplex PCR assay. TCRdb carries this immuneACCESS record with in-frame sequences only. Its versions omit some clonotypes, under half of them owing to an unresolved V gene in the studies checked, with the rest unexplained. The sample records around 140,000 clones, 90% of which are singletons. 0.9% to 1.2% of the sample rests with the top ten. The sample was CD4+ or CD8+ T cells sorted from blood, taken in a trial of the OX40 agonist ivuxolimab. These receptors came from an adult with an advanced solid tumor such as melanoma, head and neck, liver or kidney cancer.

V usage is TRBV28 and J usage is TRBJ2-1; possibly TRBD2 for D (6 bases). V lost 5 bases and J 3 bases, leaving 14 bases between the germline ends. The CDR3 covers 15 residues. Germline CDR1 and CDR2: MDHEN and SYDVKM. In DNA form, the CDR3 reads TGTGCCAGCAGTCCCCCGGCGCGGGGCTACAATGAGCAGTTCTTC. Protein: CASSPPARGYNEQFF.

This clone was counted once. This chain links TRBV5-4 with TRBJ2-1; 14 bases align to TRBD2. The CDR3 length is 18 residues. The V segment lost 3 bases and the J segment 0 bases; nucleotides outside the gene matches: 5. Germline V gene data show CDR1 as SGHNT and CDR2 as YYREEE (reference sequence). The CDR3, as DNA: TGTGCCAGCAGCTCGAGACTAGCGGGAGGGGGCTCCTACAATGAGCAGTTCTTC. Its translation: CASSSRLAGGGSYNEQFF.

The V and J genes are TRBV5-1 and TRBJ1-4; D may be TRBD1 (6 bases). CDR3 length: 14 residues. Germline CDR1 reads SGHRS; CDR2 reads YFSETQ. The ends were cut back, 4 bases at V and 7 bases at J, with 14 bases in the middle. Here the CDR3 DNA reads TGCGCCAGCAGCGCGGGGGGGGCGCTTGAAAAACTGTTTTTT. Its protein product is CASSAGGALEKLFF. The whole variable domain, remainder taken from reference TRBV5-1 and TRBJ1-4, is KAGVTQTPRYLIKTRGQQVTLSCSPISGHRSVSWYQQTPGQGLQFLFEYFSETQRNKGNFPGRFSGRQFSNSRSEMNVSTLELGDSALYLCASSAGGALEKLFFGSGTQLSVL.

This chain links TRBV18 with TRBJ1-5, with D possibly TRBD1 on 6 matching bases. V was trimmed by 2 bases and J by 4 bases, leaving 12 bases between them. Germline V gene lookup returns CDR1 KGHSH and CDR2 LQKENI. This CDR3 is built from 15 residues. CDR3 DNA sequence: TGTGCCAGCTCACCAGATGGAGGGGGGAATCAGCCCCAGCATTTT. This encodes CASSPDGGGNQPQHF.

V usage is TRBV7-2 and J usage is TRBJ2-7; the match to TRBD1 covers 8 bases. There are 14 residues in the CDR3. Germline-derived CDR1 and CDR2 are SGHTA and FQGNSA. Losses at the gene ends were 5 bases for V and 2 bases for J; bases not matched to a gene: 5. Here the CDR3 reads CASSPGQGPYEQYF. The CDR3 DNA sequence: TGTGCCAGCAGCCCAGGACAGGGCCCCTACGAGCAGTACTTC.

The chain uses TRBV19 and TRBJ1-2, with D maybe TRBD1 (6 bases). The germline V gene encodes CDR1 LNHDA and CDR2 SQIVND (reference sequence). The V end was cut by 8 bases, the J end by 0 bases, with 16 bases between. The CDR3 consists of 15 residues. CDR3 DNA: TGTGCCAGTGGTTCGGACAGCCTTGCTAACTATGGCTACACCTTC. This sequence encodes CASGSDSLANYGYTF.

This clone was found once. The rearrangement joins TRBV2 to TRBJ1-5, with D perhaps TRBD1 (5 bases). Trimming took 4 bases from V and 5 from J, leaving 12 bases between them. Germline V gene data show CDR1 as SNHLY and CDR2 as FYNNEI. The CDR3 spans 14 residues. The chain's CDR3 is CASSGGARDQPQHF. The CDR3 DNA is TGTGCCAGCAGTGGCGGGGCGCGGGATCAGCCCCAGCATTTT.

The CDR3 DNA reads TGTGCCAGCAGTTTATTTTCCGGGGGAAACACCATATATTTT. The encoded protein is CASSLFSGGNTIYF. The chain joins TRBV28 to TRBJ1-3; D remains ambiguous. There are 14 residues in the CDR3. Looked up from germline, CDR1 is MDHEN and CDR2 is SYDVKM. V was clipped by 1 base and J by 4 bases, with 8 bases between them.

The chain joins TRBV2 to TRBJ2-1; TRBD2 matches at 8 bases. The trim removed 5 bases at V and 6 bases at J, leaving 15 bases unmatched. The CDR3 totals 17 residues. Germline CDR1 is SNHLY and CDR2 is FYNNEI. DNA of the CDR3: TGTGCCAGCAGTAGGCCATACCCCGGGAGGGGTTCCAATGAGCAGTTCTTC. It translates to CASSRPYPGRGSNEQFF.

The rearrangement uses TRBV7-2 and TRBJ2-1; 7 positions match TRBD2. The germline gives CDR1 SGHTA, CDR2 FQGNSA. The trim removed 4 bases at V and 2 bases at J, leaving 5 bases unmatched. The CDR3 extends over 15 amino acids. The CDR3 protein is CASSSRLAPYNEQFF. CDR3 bases: TGTGCCAGCAGCTCCCGACTAGCCCCCTACAATGAGCAGTTCTTC.

The CDR3, as DNA: TGTGCCAGCGGATACGCAGATACGCAGTATTTT. Its translation is CASGYADTQYF. The chain employs TRBV2 and TRBJ2-3; D not certain. CDR1 and CDR2 from the germline V gene are SNHLY and FYNNEI. There are 11 residues in the CDR3. Trimming pared 8 bases from V and 4 bases from J, leaving 7 bases between.

The chain has TRBV4-3 and TRBJ2-5; D unresolved. The end of the DNA is better explained by TRBJ2-7, so the J call may be wrong. The CDR3 is 18 residues long. The germline V gene encodes CDR1 LGHNA and CDR2 YSLEER. The CDR3 nucleotides read TGCGCCAGCAGCCAAGATGAGTCCAACCAGGAGCTCTCCTACGAGCAGTACTTC. Its translation is CASSQDESNQELSYEQYF.

The J gene is TRBJ2-1, the V gene TRBV10-1, with TRBD1 matching over 7 bases. This CDR3 region has 14 residues. Germline CDR1 WNHNN, CDR2 SYGVQD (reference sequence). V was pared by 5 bases and J by 4 bases, with 5 bases of the junction left unmatched. The CDR3 region has the DNA TGCGCCAGCAGTCCGGACAGGAGATACAATGAGCAGTTCTTC. Protein product: CASSPDRRYNEQFF.

The chain links TRBV6-5 to TRBJ1-2; D might be TRBD1 (6 bases). Germline V CDR1 and CDR2: MNHEY, SVGAGI. V lost 6 bases and J 5 bases, leaving 16 bases between the germline ends. This CDR3 has 14 amino acids. CDR3 nucleotide sequence: TGTGCCAGCAGGCAGGGGAACAGGGCTTATGGCTACACCTTC. As protein: CASRQGNRAYGYTF.

The chain combines TRBV6-5 with TRBJ1-4; the match to TRBD1 covers 10 bases. CDR3 length: 15 residues. V shed 6 bases and J 0 bases; nucleotides not matched to a gene: 1. The germline gives CDR1 MNHEY, CDR2 SVGAGI. In DNA, the CDR3 is TGTGCCAGCAGCGGACAGGGGGCAACTAATGAAAAACTGTTTTTT. It encodes CASSGQGATNEKLFF.

This rearrangement joins TRBV5-1 to TRBJ1-3, with TRBD1 matching over 7 bases. CDR1 is SGHRS, CDR2 YFSETQ, per germline. The CDR3 spans 17 residues. The ends lost 4 bases at V and 0 bases at J; junction bases unmatched: 10. The CDR3 bases are TGCGCCAGCAGCCTGACAGGGCAGGGGGACTCTGGAAACACCATATATTTT. Its protein product is CASSLTGQGDSGNTIYF.

The chain joins TRBV11-2 to TRBJ2-5, with 16 bases matching TRBD2. The CDR3 is 18 residues long. The V and J ends lost 1 base and 1 base, in that order; junction bases with no gene match: 3. In germline, CDR1 is SGHAT, CDR2 FQNNGV. The CDR3 DNA is TGTGCCAGCAGCTTAGGCGGGACTAGCGGGAGGGTCCAAGAGACCCAGTACTTC. Its protein product is CASSLGGTSGRVQETQYF.

The chain links TRBV4-2 to TRBJ2-5; D unclear. Germline CDR1 is LGHNA and CDR2 is YNFKEQ. With 0 bases removed from V and 3 bases from J, the gap between germline ends came to 8 bases. The CDR3 length is 14 residues. The CDR3 spells CASSQDRLKETQYF. CDR3 nucleotides: TGTGCCAGCAGCCAAGATCGGCTGAAAGAGACCCAGTACTTC.

The V gene is TRBV28, the J gene TRBJ1-3, with D uncertain. The CDR3 totals 18 residues. V shed 3 bases and J shed 0 bases, with 18 bases lying between them. Germline loops: CDR1 MDHEN, CDR2 SYDVKM. The CDR3 sequence: CASSFLVGGDNSGNTIYF. The CDR3 DNA reads as TGTGCCAGCAGTTTCCTGGTGGGTGGGGATAACTCTGGAAACACCATATATTTT.

This clone came up once. V gene TRBV4-3 combines with J gene TRBJ2-7; TRBD1 is a possible D gene (5 bases). Deletions cut 1 base from V and 3 bases from J, with 7 bases between. From germline, CDR1 is LGHNA and CDR2 YSLEER. The CDR3 loop spans 13 amino acids. The CDR3, as DNA: TGCGCCAGCAGCCAAGTAGACAGCTACGAGCAGTACTTC. It translates to CASSQVDSYEQYF.

V is TRBV28 and J is TRBJ2-1, with 9 bases matching TRBD2. The length of the CDR3 is 16 residues. Germline trimming cut 1 base from V and 5 bases from J; bases unmatched to any gene: 6. Germline V CDR1 and CDR2: MDHEN, SYDVKM. This CDR3 reads CASSLLGGRVDNEQFF. The CDR3 DNA reads as TGTGCCAGCAGTTTATTAGGCGGGAGGGTAGACAATGAGCAGTTCTTC. Filled out from reference TRBV28 and TRBJ2-1, the complete variable domain reads DVKVTQSSRYLVKRTGEKVFLECVQDMDHENMFWYRQDPGLGLRLIYFSYDVKMKEKGDIPEGYSVSREKKERFSLILESASTNQTSMYLCASSLLGGRVDNEQFFGPGTRLTVL.

The chain has TRBV18 and TRBJ2-7, with D possibly TRBD2 on 5 matching bases. The CDR3 spans 13 residues. Germline V CDR1 and CDR2: KGHSH, LQKENI. Trimming left V 1 base short and J 5 bases short, with 9 bases between. The CDR3 region is CASSPLLEDEQYF. The CDR3 coding sequence is TGTGCCAGCTCACCACTTCTGGAGGACGAGCAGTACTTC.

This chain joins TRBV7-3 and TRBJ2-1, with 7 positions matching TRBD2. The V segment lost 4 bases and the J segment 6 bases; nucleotides outside the gene matches: 9. Germline assignment: CDR1 SGHTA and CDR2 FQGTGA. This CDR3 has 15 residues. CDR3 amino acids: CASSSLAASGNEQFF. For the CDR3, the DNA is TGTGCCAGCAGCTCCCTCGCGGCTAGCGGCAATGAGCAGTTCTTC. The full variable domain, its missing parts supplied by reference TRBV7-3 and TRBJ2-1, is GAGVSQTPSNKVTEKGKYVELRCDPISGHTALYWYRQSLGQGPEFLIYFQGTGAADDSGLPNDRFFAVRPEGSVSTLKIQRTERGDSAVYLCASSSLAASGNEQFFGPGTRLTVL.

J is TRBJ2-5 and V is TRBV19; 10 bases map to TRBD1. Germline V gives CDR1 LNHDA, CDR2 SQIVND (reference sequence). This CDR3 is 14 amino acids long. Unmatched junction bases numbered 3, after V lost 4 bases and J lost 4 bases. The CDR3 here is CASSTDRGRETQYF. The CDR3 coding sequence is TGTGCCAGTAGTACTGACAGGGGGCGAGAGACCCAGTACTTC. Complete variable domain (other parts from reference TRBV19 and TRBJ2-5): DGGITQSPKYLFRKEGQNVTLSCEQNLNHDAMYWYRQDPGQGLRLIYYSQIVNDFQKGDIAEGYSVSREKKESFPLTVTSAQKNPTAFYLCASSTDRGRETQYFGPGTRLLVL.

This clone was detected once. The J gene is TRBJ2-7, the V gene TRBV19, with 9 bases lining up with TRBD1. V lost 3 bases to trimming and J lost 6 bases; unmatched junction nucleotides: 9. CDR1 is LNHDA and CDR2 is SQIVND in the germline V gene (reference sequence). The CDR3 extends over 15 amino acids. The CDR3 sequence: CASSIPTGGDIEQYF. CDR3 in DNA: TGTGCCAGTAGTATCCCGACAGGGGGTGACATCGAGCAGTACTTC.

The chain joins TRBV7-2 to TRBJ1-1; 9 nucleotides align to TRBD1. Per the germline V gene, CDR1 is SGHTA and CDR2 is FQGNSA. The CDR3 consists of 16 residues. Germline trimming cut 2 bases from V and 5 bases from J; bases unmatched to any gene: 9. CDR3 amino acids: CASSLTRGQGETEAFF. The CDR3 DNA is TGTGCCAGCAGCTTAACCCGGGGACAGGGTGAGACTGAAGCTTTCTTT. Based on the CDR3 plus reference TRBV7-2 and TRBJ1-1, the full variable domain is GAGVSQSPSNKVTEKGKDVELRCDPISGHTALYWYRQSLGQGLEFLIYFQGNSAPDKSGLPSDRFSAERTGGSVSTLTIQRTQQEDSAVYLCASSLTRGQGETEAFFGQGTRLTVV.

The V call is TRBV2, the J call TRBJ1-5, with TRBD1 as a possible D gene (5 bases). This CDR3 is 15 amino acids long. Germline CDR1 and CDR2: SNHLY and FYNNEI. V was pared by 4 bases and J by 1 base, with 11 bases between. The CDR3 DNA sequence: TGTGCCAGCAGTGGCGGGACCCTAAGCAATCAGCCCCAGCATTTT. Its protein is CASSGGTLSNQPQHF.

This clone appeared a single time. This chain links TRBV29-1 with TRBJ2-4; D is uncertain. The CDR3 length is 12 residues. The germline CDR1 and CDR2 sequences are SQVTM and ANQGSEA. Trimming shortened V by 7 bases and J by 7 bases, and 14 bases separated the two germline ends. CDR3 region: CSAGEGMNIQYF. In nucleotides, the CDR3 is TGCAGCGCCGGAGAAGGGATGAACATTCAGTACTTC.